This T cell receptor (beta chain) was retrieved from a study of CD8 T cells in Susac syndrome. Looking at the study overall: Each patient with Susac syndrome, at the time of blood draw, was therapy-naive, on corticosteroids, or on intravenous immunoglobulin alone.

Sequencing targeted TCR beta in T cells from blood (CD8+ and CD4+). Reverse transcription used about 0.45 to 1 ug RNA and random hexamers. TCRdb called the immunoSEQ multiplex PCR reads again in MiXCR, with one record for every CDR3 protein. The sample yields 240,000 or so distinct CDR3 sequences, roughly 95% seen once. The CDR3 runs 12 residues. Germline V lookup: CDR1 KGHSH, CDR2 LQKENI. Trimming stripped 2 bases from V and 8 bases from J, with 6 bases between. Material: CD4+ T cells from PBMCs. The gene calls are TRBV18 and TRBJ1-4; D gene ambiguous. The receptor comes from a human donor with Susac syndrome. CDR3 nucleotides: TGTGCCAGCTCACCAGTGGGAGAAAAACTGTTTTTT. Protein product: CASSPVGEKLFF.